Shown below are 29 T cell receptor beta chains from a single sample sequenced in a study of T cells in Graves' hyperthyroidism and ophthalmopathy. The investigators amplified TCR beta CDR3 regions from RNA transcripts. The TCR CDR3 first-round RT-PCR relied on the HTBI primer set. TCRdb used MiXCR to reprocess the multiplex PCR reads, holding one entry per CDR3 protein. There are under 700,000 distinct CDR3 sequences in the sample; roughly 17% occur only once, and about 18% lies in the top ten. The sample comprised blood. The receptor source for this set is a woman under 30 with Graves' hyperthyroidism.

This clonotype was seen ten or more times. The chain employs TRBV7-2 and TRBJ2-1; TRBD2 might be the D (6 bases). This CDR3 is 17 amino acids long. The germline V and J ends were trimmed by 0 bases and 0 bases, with 12 bases remaining between them. Germline CDR1 and CDR2: SGHTA and FQGNSA. The CDR3 loop reads CASSLAGGVFSYNEQFF. CDR3 coding DNA: TGTGCCAGCAGCTTAGCGGGCGGGGTGTTCTCCTACAATGAGCAGTTCTTC.

On this clonotype itself: A much larger clonotype is one base distant, so this may be a read error. The chain recombines TRBV6-2 or TRBV6-3 with TRBJ1-5; tentatively, D is TRBD1 (5 bases). The germline gives CDR1 MNHEY, CDR2 SVGEGT. The CDR3 is 14 amino acids. CDR3 loop: CASSLDSSSQPQHF. The CDR3 bases are TGTGCCAGCAGTCTAGACAGCAGCAGTCAGCCCCAGCATTTT.

The chain carries TRBV5-4 and TRBJ2-3; perhaps TRBD1 as D (5 bases). The CDR3 spans 15 residues. From germline, CDR1 is SGHNT and CDR2 YYREEE (reference sequence). The germline V and J ends were trimmed by 2 bases and 0 bases, with 10 bases remaining between them. This CDR3 is CASSFVGVSTDTQYF. CDR3 bases: TGTGCCAGCAGCTTTGTAGGGGTTAGCACAGATACGCAGTATTTT.

The V gene is TRBV7-9, the J gene TRBJ1-2; the D gene is possibly TRBD1 (6 bases). This CDR3 has 16 amino acids. Per the germline V gene, CDR1 is SEHNR and CDR2 is FQNEAQ (reference sequence). The germline V and J ends were trimmed by 0 bases and 4 bases, with 15 bases remaining between them. CDR3 region: CASSLAEGGSFYGYTF. DNA of the CDR3: TGTGCCAGCAGCTTAGCCGAGGGGGGGTCCTTCTATGGCTACACCTTC.

This clonotype appeared a few times. The chain uses TRBV5-4 and TRBJ2-5; either TRBD1 or TRBD2 may fit D (5 bases each). Trimming took off 1 base at V and 4 bases at J, with 11 bases between the two ends. Germline V CDR1 and CDR2: SGHNT, YYREEE (reference sequence). The CDR3 has 14 residues. In nucleotides, the CDR3 is TGTGCCAGCAGCTTGCGGGACGGGTCAGAGACCCAGTACTTC. Translated, it gives CASSLRDGSETQYF.

The chain links TRBV6-1 to TRBJ2-7; D call uncertain. This CDR3 region has 14 residues. Trimming shortened V by 3 bases and J by 0 bases, and 9 bases separated the two germline ends. CDR1 and CDR2 from the germline V gene are MNHNS and SASEGT. The CDR3 coding sequence is TGTGCCAGCAGTGATTGGGTGGTCTCCTACGAGCAGTACTTC. Translation: CASSDWVVSYEQYF.

This chain links TRBV3-1 with TRBJ1-2; perhaps TRBD1 as D (5 bases). Trimming took 1 base from V and 0 from J, leaving 12 bases between them. Germline CDR1 reads LGHDT; CDR2 reads YNNKEL (reference sequence). This CDR3 contains 16 residues. Written as DNA, the CDR3 is TGTGCCAGCAGCCAAGTGGGACTCAAAGCTAACTATGGCTACACCTTC. It translates to CASSQVGLKANYGYTF.

The table lists this clonotype with many counts. The gene calls are TRBV2 and TRBJ1-6; D is uncertain. CDR1 and CDR2 (germline): SNHLY, FYNNEI. This CDR3 has 14 amino acids. V lost 4 bases, J lost 7 bases, and 11 bases lay in between. For the CDR3, the DNA is TGTGCCAGCAGTGCTGGGGTGGGCAATTCACCCCTCCACTTT. Encoded protein: CASSAGVGNSPLHF.

The gene calls are TRBV3-1 and TRBJ1-6; D is possibly TRBD1 (5 bases). The V end lost 5 bases, the J end lost 6 bases, and 8 bases lay between the germline ends. Germline CDR1 LGHDT, CDR2 YNNKEL (reference sequence). This CDR3 is 13 amino acids long. The CDR3: CASSAQGNSPLHF. DNA for the CDR3: TGTGCCAGCAGCGCTCAGGGTAATTCACCCCTCCACTTT.

V and J are TRBV4-3 and TRBJ2-5; 15 bases fit TRBD2. Unmatched junction bases numbered 5, after V lost 1 base and J lost 5 bases. The CDR3 totals 17 residues. The germline CDR1 and CDR2 sequences are LGHNA and YSLEER. CDR3 loop: CASSQGGLAGGRETQYF. The CDR3 DNA follows: TGCGCCAGCAGCCAAGGAGGACTAGCGGGGGGGAGGGAGACCCAGTACTTC.

As for this clonotype: This could be a read error, since a much larger clone is one nucleotide away. This sequence joins TRBV6-2 or TRBV6-3 and TRBJ1-2; D is possibly TRBD1 (5 bases). Looked up from germline, CDR1 is MNHEY and CDR2 is SVGEGT. This CDR3 comprises 16 residues. The CDR3 coding sequence is TGTGTCAGCAGTTACCGGGGCGCGGGCCCTAACTATGGCTACACCTTC. Its protein is CVSSYRGAGPNYGYTF.

This clonotype appeared a few times. The chain uses TRBV20-1 and TRBJ2-7; TRBD1 might be the D (6 bases). V lost 6 bases, J lost 2 bases, and 14 bases lay in between. The germline gives CDR1 DFQATT, CDR2 SNEGSKA (reference sequence). The CDR3 totals 13 residues. In nucleotides, the CDR3 is TGCAGTGCCCGGTGGGGGCGAACCTACGAGCAGTACTTC. This gives the protein CSARWGRTYEQYF.

This sequence joins TRBV7-8 and TRBJ2-1, with unresolved D. Trimming took 3 bases from V and 8 from J, leaving 14 bases between them. Germline values: CDR1 SGHVS, CDR2 FQNEAQ. The CDR3 totals 14 residues. The CDR3 protein is CASSFLADFDEQFF. CDR3 DNA sequence: TGTGCCAGCAGCTTTCTGGCGGATTTCGATGAGCAGTTCTTC.

This clonotype was observed many times. The V call is TRBV7-9, the J call TRBJ2-1; D is possibly TRBD1 or TRBD2 (7 bases each). This CDR3 contains 14 residues. Germline CDR1 SEHNR, CDR2 FQNEAQ (reference sequence). The V end was cut by 6 bases, the J end by 4 bases, with 13 bases between. CDR3 region: CASRSGGGYNEQFF. CDR3 DNA sequence: TGTGCCAGCAGATCAGGGGGGGGATACAATGAGCAGTTCTTC. Using reference TRBV7-9 and TRBJ2-1 for the parts outside the CDR3, the full variable domain is DTGVSQNPRHKITKRGQNVTFRCDPISEHNRLYWYRQTLGQGPEFLTYFQNEAQLEKSRLLSDRFSAERPKGSFSTLEIQRTEQGDSAMYLCASRSGGGYNEQFFGPGTRLTVL.

This clonotype was seen many times. This chain connects TRBV6-1 to TRBJ2-7; 10 positions agree with TRBD1. Germline trimming cut 2 bases from V and 3 bases from J; bases unmatched to any gene: 7. CDR1 MNHNS and CDR2 SASEGT come from the germline V gene. The CDR3 is 16 residues long. In nucleotides, the CDR3 is TGTGCCAGCAGTGAATCCGGGACAGGGGCCCTCTACGAGCAGTACTTC. Translation: CASSESGTGALYEQYF.

This clonotype was seen a few times. The chain employs TRBV20-1 and TRBJ1-5; a possible D gene is TRBD1 (6 bases). V was cut by 5 bases and J by 0 bases, with 17 bases left in between. The CDR3 totals 16 residues. Germline values: CDR1 DFQATT, CDR2 SNEGSKA (reference sequence). The CDR3 DNA reads as TGCAGTGCTCAAAACCCACAGGGCTCTAGCAATCAGCCCCAGCATTTT. Encoded protein: CSAQNPQGSSNQPQHF.

This clonotype occurred a few times. As DNA, the CDR3 is TGCAGCGTTGAGGTCGCCGGGGATAGCAATCAGCCCCAGCATTTT. Protein sequence: CSVEVAGDSNQPQHF. The chain has TRBV29-1 and TRBJ1-5, with no clear D. V lost 3 bases and J 0 bases, leaving 12 bases between the germline ends. The CDR3 totals 15 residues. In germline, CDR1 is SQVTM, CDR2 ANQGSEA.

This clonotype was seen ten or more times. The J gene is TRBJ2-5, the V gene TRBV7-9; 9 bases agree with TRBD1. The CDR3 loop spans 16 amino acids. CDR1 and CDR2 from the germline V gene are SEHNR and FQNEAQ (reference sequence). J gave up 3 bases and V 5 bases, and 10 bases lay outside the gene matches. Written as DNA, the CDR3 is TGTGCCAGCAGCAAAGGGGGGCGGGACAGGGAAGAGACCCAGTACTTC. Its protein is CASSKGGRDREETQYF. Drawing the rest from reference TRBV7-9 and TRBJ2-5, the complete variable domain is DTGVSQNPRHKITKRGQNVTFRCDPISEHNRLYWYRQTLGQGPEFLTYFQNEAQLEKSRLLSDRFSAERPKGSFSTLEIQRTEQGDSAMYLCASSKGGRDREETQYFGPGTRLLVL.

This clonotype was seen only a few times. The chain employs TRBV11-2 and TRBJ2-5, with TRBD1 as a possible D gene (6 bases). The CDR3 has 15 residues. Germline values: CDR1 SGHAT, CDR2 FQNNGV. Trimming stripped 2 bases from V and 5 bases from J, with 15 bases between. CDR3 region: CASSLIFSRGETQYF. The DNA of the CDR3 is TGTGCCAGCAGCTTAATCTTTTCTAGGGGGGAGACCCAGTACTTC.

The rearrangement joins TRBV6-1 to TRBJ1-2; a possible D gene is TRBD1 (5 bases). CDR3 length: 16 residues. Germline assignment: CDR1 MNHNS and CDR2 SASEGT. Trimming stripped 11 bases from V and 5 bases from J, with 27 bases between. For the CDR3, the DNA is TGTGCCTCCCCGGCCCGGGACCTGAGAGGATCTTATGGCTACACCTTC. Its translation: CASPARDLRGSYGYTF.

The V gene is TRBV14, the J gene TRBJ1-4; D remains unclear. The V gene lost 8 bases and the J gene lost 6 bases, with 19 bases spanning the gap. This CDR3 has 15 residues. Germline V lookup: CDR1 SGHDN, CDR2 FVKESK. CDR3 coding DNA: TGTGCCAGCCATAGGAACGATGTGGGCGATGAAAAACTGTTTTTT. The encoded protein is CASHRNDVGDEKLFF.

This clonotype came up a few times. V usage is TRBV12-3 or TRBV12-4 and J usage is TRBJ2-2; TRBD2 matches at 7 bases. With 2 bases clipped from V and 6 bases from J, the junction kept 12 bases outside the gene matches. The CDR3 loop spans 17 amino acids. The CDR3 here is CASSLSMAGVGAGELFF. The CDR3, as DNA: TGTGCCAGCAGTTTATCGATGGCGGGAGTAGGCGCCGGGGAGCTGTTTTTT.

This clonotype was seen at least ten times. The V and J genes are TRBV7-9 and TRBJ2-7, with D possibly matching TRBD2 (6 bases). This CDR3 has 13 amino acids. V lost 3 bases and J lost 3, with 9 bases in between. Germline loops: CDR1 SEHNR, CDR2 FQNEAQ (reference sequence). The CDR3 DNA follows: TGTGCCAGCAGCTTCTGGCGGGGCTACGAGCAGTACTTC. Protein: CASSFWRGYEQYF.

V gene TRBV28 combines with J gene TRBJ1-3, with no clear D. Per the germline V gene, CDR1 is MDHEN and CDR2 is SYDVKM. This CDR3 contains 14 residues. V was clipped by 7 bases and J by 0 bases, with 10 bases between them. This chain's CDR3 is CASTPRPSGNTIYF. DNA for the CDR3: TGTGCCAGCACCCCCCGCCCCTCTGGAAACACCATATATTTT.

In its sample, this clonotype was seen many times. V gene TRBV6-6 combines with J gene TRBJ2-7; D perhaps matches TRBD1 (6 bases). The ends were cut back, 2 bases at V and 3 bases at J, with 8 bases in the middle. The CDR3 extends over 13 amino acids. Germline V gene sequence: CDR1 MNHNY, CDR2 SVGAGI (reference sequence). The DNA of the CDR3 is TGTGCCAGCAGTTACCAGGGGAACTACGAGCAGTACTTC. This gives the protein CASSYQGNYEQYF.

The rearrangement uses TRBV14 and TRBJ2-1; a possible D gene is TRBD1 (6 bases). The V gene lost 0 bases and the J gene lost 10 bases, with 16 bases spanning the gap. The CDR3 runs to 15 residues. In germline, CDR1 is SGHDN, CDR2 FVKESK. The CDR3, as DNA: TGTGCCAGCAGCCAAGAGTGGGGACAAATCCACGAGCAGTTCTTC. The encoded protein is CASSQEWGQIHEQFF.

This clonotype has ten or more counts. This chain connects TRBV7-8 to TRBJ2-7, with 11 bases that match TRBD1. Germline CDR1 is SGHVS and CDR2 is FQNEAQ. The CDR3 extends over 20 amino acids. The trim removed 4 bases at V and 2 bases at J, leaving 19 bases unmatched. Written as DNA, the CDR3 is TGTGCCAGCAGCTCTACCCTCCCCCGGGACAGGGGGGTAAGCCCCTACGAGCAGTACTTC. Translated: CASSSTLPRDRGVSPYEQYF.

The V call is TRBV30, the J call TRBJ1-2, with a tentative D call TRBD1 (5 bases). Germline loops: CDR1 GTSNPN, CDR2 SVGIG (reference sequence). Trimming took 7 bases from V and 8 from J, leaving 20 bases between them. This CDR3 is built from 13 residues. The CDR3 is CASTTPGGSGYTF. The CDR3 bases are TGTGCCTCCACGACCCCGGGGGGATCGGGCTACACCTTC.

As for this clonotype: The junction differs from germline at one of its ends, possibly a read error. This sequence joins TRBV6-1 and TRBJ2-7; D unclear. The germline V gene has CDR1 MNHNS and CDR2 SASEGT. The CDR3 runs to 16 residues. CDR3 sequence (DNA): TGCGCCAGCAGTCTCCTTAACGGAAAGAGCTCCTACGAGCAGTACTTC. Translated, it gives CASSLLNGKSSYEQYF.